This T cell receptor (beta chain) was profiled in a study of identifying expanded T cells in peripheral blood. Some clones are missing from TCRdb's copy, which holds only in-frame ones; the method was immunoSEQ multiplex PCR. The sample consists of around 56,000 clones, under 85% of them appearing once. The V gene lost 4 bases and the J gene lost 8 bases, with 11 bases spanning the gap. Germline-derived CDR1 and CDR2 are KGHSH and LQKENI. The CDR3 contains 12 residues. J is TRBJ1-2 and V is TRBV18; a weak D match, TRBD1 (6 bases). The TCR originated in a person between 18 and 75 years old in good health. The sample consisted of blood. The CDR3 sequence: CASSQDQGGYTF. In DNA, the CDR3 is TGTGCCAGCTCACAGGACCAGGGGGGCTACACCTTC.